The rows below give T cell receptor beta chains drawn from one sample of a study of graft-versus-host responses after intestinal transplantation. The method was immunoSEQ multiplex PCR; TCRdb's version includes in-frame clones alone and lacks a portion of them. The sample comprises approximately 60,000 clones, roughly nine tenths of which are singletons, and 1.7% rests with the top ten. No antigens are known for them. The starting material was unstimulated CD8+ T cells sorted from spleen or lymph node cells, obtained before transplant. Receptor source: a human donor who was the organ donor for an intestinal transplant. Both conserved end residues are part of each CDR3. Fields, in order: V gene, J gene, D gene, clone size, CDR3 protein, CDR3 DNA. D genes are given only for firm matches. Clone size is shown for a subset of rows, as once, few, many or a class of expanded clone.

TRBV27	TRBJ2-7	.	.	CASSFYSGVSYEQYF	TGTGCCAGCAGTTTCTACTCAGGTGTCTCCTACGAGCAGTACTTC
TRBV11-2	TRBJ2-7	.	.	CASSLVAPTYEQYF	TGTGCCAGCAGCTTAGTTGCGCCAACCTACGAGCAGTACTTC
TRBV5-6	TRBJ2-7	TRBD1	.	CASSFGAGGIYEQYF	TGTGCCAGCAGCTTCGGCGCAGGGGGCATCTACGAGCAGTACTTC
TRBV28	TRBJ2-2	.	.	CASTGTNTGELFF	TGTGCCAGCACGGGGACGAACACCGGGGAGCTGTTTTTT
TRBV9	TRBJ2-1	.	.	CASSVMSFYNEQFF	TGTGCCAGCAGCGTAATGTCATTTTACAATGAGCAGTTCTTC
TRBV7-8	TRBJ1-1	.	.	CASSAGGSEAFF	TGTGCCAGCAGCGCAGGTGGGAGTGAAGCTTTCTTT
TRBV28	TRBJ1-5	.	.	CASSTPGGNQPQHF	TGTGCCAGCAGTACCCCAGGGGGCAATCAGCCCCAGCATTTT
TRBV6-9	TRBJ2-7	.	few	CARTCWAGMYEQYF	TGTGCCCGCACATGTTGGGCGGGAATGTACGAGCAGTACTTC
TRBV28	TRBJ2-7	TRBD2	.	CASSLFIGAGGLTYEQYF	TGTGCCAGCAGTTTATTCATCGGTGCGGGAGGACTTACCTACGAGCAGTACTTC
TRBV6-5	TRBJ2-2	.	.	CASSYNGNANTGELFF	TGTGCCAGCAGTTATAACGGGAACGCGAACACCGGGGAGCTGTTTTTT
TRBV19	TRBJ2-7	.	.	CASSIAGSNSYEQYF	TGTGCCAGTAGTATAGCGGGGTCGAACTCCTACGAGCAGTACTTC
TRBV28	TRBJ2-7	TRBD2	.	CASRGTSGYEQYF	TGTGCCAGTCGAGGGACTAGCGGGTACGAGCAGTACTTC
TRBV21-1	TRBJ2-5	.	.	CASSKGRLARGETQYF	TGTGCCAGCAGCAAAGGCAGACTAGCGCGGGGAGAGACCCAGTACTTC
TRBV19	TRBJ1-3	.	.	CASQVRHGNTIYF	TGTGCCAGCCAGGTTCGTCATGGAAACACCATATATTTT
TRBV30	TRBJ2-7	.	.	CAWSLAGGTYEQYF	TGTGCCTGGAGTCTAGCAGGGGGGACCTACGAGCAGTACTTC
TRBV30	TRBJ1-2	TRBD1	.	CAGDRGQGYGYTF	TGTGCCGGCGACAGGGGGCAGGGCTATGGCTACACCTTC
TRBV6-5	TRBJ1-5	TRBD1	.	CASSGLDRDQPQHF	TGTGCCAGCTCCGGACTGGACAGGGATCAGCCCCAGCATTTT
TRBV6-1	TRBJ2-7	TRBD2	.	CASSYSGMSYEQYF	TGTGCCAGCAGTTATAGCGGGATGTCCTACGAGCAGTACTTC
TRBV4-2	TRBJ2-7	TRBD2	.	CASSQGLAGSYEQYF	TGTGCCAGCAGCCAAGGACTAGCGGGCTCCTACGAGCAGTACTTC
TRBV2	TRBJ2-3	.	.	CASTSYTDTQYF	TGTGCCAGCACGTCCTACACAGATACGCAGTATTTT
TRBV4-1	TRBJ1-1	.	few	CASSRSPQGGTEAFF	TGCGCCAGCAGCCGCTCGCCCCAGGGAGGGACTGAAGCTTTCTTT
TRBV27	TRBJ2-7	.	.	CASSLLGGRPYEQYF	TGTGCCAGCAGTTTACTCGGGGGGCGACCCTACGAGCAGTACTTC
TRBV9	TRBJ1-5	TRBD1	once	CASSVDGQGNQPQHF	TGTGCCAGCAGCGTAGACGGACAGGGCAATCAGCCCCAGCATTTT
TRBV6-6	TRBJ1-6	TRBD1	.	CASSYLRQGGNSPLHF	TGTGCCAGCAGTTACCTAAGACAGGGCGGGAATTCACCCCTCCACTTT
TRBV19	TRBJ1-5	.	once	CASKTGNQPQHF	TGTGCCAGTAAAACGGGGAATCAGCCCCAGCATTTT
TRBV11-2	TRBJ2-5	.	.	CASSLDTGLQETQYF	TGTGCCAGCAGCTTAGATACGGGACTTCAAGAGACCCAGTACTTC
TRBV11-2	TRBJ2-3	TRBD2	.	CASSIGTSGLTDTQYF	TGTGCCAGCAGCATAGGGACTAGCGGGCTCACAGATACGCAGTATTTT
TRBV18	TRBJ1-1	.	once	CASSSPRGGSNTEAFF	TGTGCCAGCTCGTCTCCCAGAGGAGGCTCGAACACTGAAGCTTTCTTT
TRBV10-3	TRBJ2-1	TRBD2	.	CAISDGLAGENEQFF	TGTGCCATCAGTGATGGGCTAGCGGGAGAAAATGAGCAGTTCTTC
TRBV6-5	TRBJ1-1	.	.	CASSYSTGNTEAFF	TGTGCCAGCAGTTACTCGACAGGGAACACTGAAGCTTTCTTT
TRBV27	TRBJ2-2	.	.	CASSYSLTTGELFF	TGTGCCAGCAGTTATAGCCTGACGACCGGGGAGCTGTTTTTT
TRBV7-9	TRBJ1-4	TRBD1	.	CASSHPGTGDEKLFF	TGTGCCAGCAGTCACCCCGGGACAGGGGATGAAAAACTGTTTTTT
TRBV28	TRBJ2-5	TRBD1	once	CASSLGTGGEETQYF	TGTGCCAGCAGTTTAGGGACAGGGGGGGAAGAGACCCAGTACTTC
TRBV9	TRBJ1-4	.	once	CASSLQGELFF	TGTGCCAGCAGCCTACAGGGAGAACTGTTTTTT
TRBV7-8	TRBJ2-4	.	.	CASSPPQGAKNIQYF	TGTGCCAGCAGCCCCCCCCAGGGGGCCAAAAACATTCAGTACTTC
TRBV28	TRBJ2-7	TRBD1	.	CASTPLDRGAYEQYF	TGTGCCAGCACACCTTTGGACAGGGGAGCCTACGAGCAGTACTTC
TRBV7-2	TRBJ1-4	TRBD1	.	CASSLDRRHEKLFF	TGTGCCAGCAGCCTGGACAGGCGACATGAAAAACTGTTTTTT
TRBV6-1	TRBJ1-2	.	.	CASSVLTEIYGYTF	TGTGCCAGCAGTGTTCTCACAGAAATCTATGGCTACACCTTC
TRBV6-5	TRBJ1-2	.	.	CASSYSGSYGYTF	TGTGCCAGCAGTTACTCGGGGAGCTATGGCTACACCTTC
TRBV18	TRBJ2-7	TRBD1	.	CASSPNPGQDLLRAQNPYEQYF	TGTGCCAGCTCACCAAATCCGGGACAGGATCTCCTACGAGCCCAAAACCCCTACGAGCAGTACTTC
TRBV30	TRBJ1-1	.	.	CAWSVWAGYEAFF	TGTGCCTGGAGTGTATGGGCGGGCTATGAAGCTTTCTTT
TRBV28	TRBJ1-1	TRBD1	.	CASSFGQGPRDLNTEAFF	TGTGCCAGCAGTTTTGGACAGGGGCCACGTGATCTGAACACTGAAGCTTTCTTT
TRBV6-5	TRBJ2-7	TRBD2	.	CASSYSLAGSFYEQYF	TGTGCCAGCAGTTATTCTCTAGCGGGGTCTTTCTACGAGCAGTACTTC
TRBV5-5	TRBJ1-1	.	once	CASSLVPGSDTEAFF	TGTGCCAGCAGCTTGGTACCGGGATCGGACACTGAAGCTTTCTTT
TRBV6-4	TRBJ2-1	.	.	CASSDSTEQLINNEQFF	TGTGCCAGCAGTGACTCCACGGAGCAATTAATAAACAATGAGCAGTTCTTC
TRBV7-9	TRBJ1-1	.	.	CASSLGGLNTEAFF	TGTGCCAGCAGCTTAGGCGGGCTGAACACTGAAGCTTTCTTT
TRBV5-1	TRBJ2-6	.	.	CASSPEGSGANVLTF	TGCGCCAGCAGCCCTGAGGGCTCTGGGGCCAACGTCCTGACTTTC
TRBV19	TRBJ2-1	.	.	CASSIVAYNEQFF	TGTGCCAGTAGTATCGTTGCGTACAATGAGCAGTTCTTC
TRBV9	TRBJ2-7	.	.	CASSVLEGGEQYF	TGTGCCAGCAGCGTGTTAGAGGGTGGCGAGCAGTACTTC
TRBV9	TRBJ2-2	.	.	CASSWGGNTGELFF	TGTGCCAGCAGCTGGGGAGGGAACACCGGGGAGCTGTTTTTT
TRBV7-9	TRBJ1-2	.	.	CASSSSGLAYGYTF	TGTGCCAGCAGCTCATCGGGACTCGCCTATGGCTACACCTTC
TRBV28	TRBJ2-2	.	.	CASRLSTGELFF	TGTGCCAGCAGGCTCAGTACCGGGGAGCTGTTTTTT
TRBV18	TRBJ2-7	TRBD2	.	CASSPQEAGGYEQYF	TGTGCCAGCTCACCACAGGAGGCGGGAGGGTACGAGCAGTACTTC
TRBV7-9	TRBJ2-3	.	.	CASTPGLGTDTQYF	TGTGCCAGCACCCCGGGGTTAGGCACAGATACGCAGTATTTT
TRBV9	TRBJ2-7	TRBD1	.	CASSVGTGDYEQYF	TGTGCCAGCAGCGTGGGGACAGGGGACTACGAGCAGTACTTC